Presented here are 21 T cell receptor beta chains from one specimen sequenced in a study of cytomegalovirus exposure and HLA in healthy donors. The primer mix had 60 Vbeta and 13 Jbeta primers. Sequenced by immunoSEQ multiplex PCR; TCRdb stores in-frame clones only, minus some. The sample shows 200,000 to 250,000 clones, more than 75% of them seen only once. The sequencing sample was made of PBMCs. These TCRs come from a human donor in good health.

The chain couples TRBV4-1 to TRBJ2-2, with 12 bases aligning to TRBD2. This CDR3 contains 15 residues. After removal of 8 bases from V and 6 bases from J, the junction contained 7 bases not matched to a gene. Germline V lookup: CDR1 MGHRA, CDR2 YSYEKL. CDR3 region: CASASGRATSGELFF. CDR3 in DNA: TGCGCCAGCGCTAGCGGGAGGGCCACCTCCGGGGAGCTGTTTTTT.

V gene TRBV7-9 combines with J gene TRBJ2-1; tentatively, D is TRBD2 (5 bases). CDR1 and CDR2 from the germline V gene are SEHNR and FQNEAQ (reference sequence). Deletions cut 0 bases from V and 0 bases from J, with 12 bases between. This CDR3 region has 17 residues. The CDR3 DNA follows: TGTGCCAGCAGCTTAGCTGGACGGGGTAGCTCCTACAATGAGCAGTTCTTC. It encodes CASSLAGRGSSYNEQFF.

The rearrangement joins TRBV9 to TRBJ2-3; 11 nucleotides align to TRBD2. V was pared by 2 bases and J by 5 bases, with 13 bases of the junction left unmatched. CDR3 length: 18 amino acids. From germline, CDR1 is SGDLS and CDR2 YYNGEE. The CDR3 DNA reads TGTGCCAGCAGCGTCAACCCAACTAGCGGGAGACTAGGAGATACGCAGTATTTT. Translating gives CASSVNPTSGRLGDTQYF.

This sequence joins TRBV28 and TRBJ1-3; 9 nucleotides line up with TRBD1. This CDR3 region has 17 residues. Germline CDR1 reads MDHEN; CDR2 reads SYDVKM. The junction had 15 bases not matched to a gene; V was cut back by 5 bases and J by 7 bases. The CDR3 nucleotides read TGTGCCAGCAGTCGAATGGGTTGGGGGACAGGGCGGAACACCATATATTTT. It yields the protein CASSRMGWGTGRNTIYF.

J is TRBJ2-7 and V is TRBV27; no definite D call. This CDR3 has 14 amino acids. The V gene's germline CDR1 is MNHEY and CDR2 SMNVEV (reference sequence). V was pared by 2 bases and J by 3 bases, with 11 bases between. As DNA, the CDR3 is TGTGCCAGCAGTTTAATGCAACCCTACTACGAGCAGTACTTC. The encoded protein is CASSLMQPYYEQYF.

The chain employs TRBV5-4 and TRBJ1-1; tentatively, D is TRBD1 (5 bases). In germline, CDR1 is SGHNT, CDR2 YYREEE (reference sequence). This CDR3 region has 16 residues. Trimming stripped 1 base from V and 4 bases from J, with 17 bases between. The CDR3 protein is CASSLRTGGLGTEAFF. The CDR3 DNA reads TGTGCCAGCAGCTTGAGAACGGGGGGTCTCGGCACTGAAGCTTTCTTT.

CDR3 coding DNA: TGCGCCAGCAGCTGGGGGGACGAGGAGCAGTACTTC. Its translation: CASSWGDEEQYF. The chain recombines TRBV5-1 with TRBJ2-7, with D maybe TRBD2 (6 bases). The germline V gene encodes CDR1 SGHRS and CDR2 YFSETQ. This CDR3 is built from 12 residues. V lost 3 bases and J 7 bases, leaving 11 bases between the germline ends.

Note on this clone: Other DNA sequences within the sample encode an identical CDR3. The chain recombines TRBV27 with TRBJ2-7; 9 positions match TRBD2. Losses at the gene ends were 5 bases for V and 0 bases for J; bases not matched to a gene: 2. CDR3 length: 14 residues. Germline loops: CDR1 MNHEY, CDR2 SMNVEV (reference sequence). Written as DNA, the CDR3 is TGTGCCAGCAGTCTTAGCGGGAGCTCCTACGAGCAGTACTTC. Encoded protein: CASSLSGSSYEQYF.

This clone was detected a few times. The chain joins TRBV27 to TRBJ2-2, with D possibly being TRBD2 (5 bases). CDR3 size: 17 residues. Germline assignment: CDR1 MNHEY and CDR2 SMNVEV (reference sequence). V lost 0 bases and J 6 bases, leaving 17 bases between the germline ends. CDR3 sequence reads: CASSLSRAAEGAGELFF. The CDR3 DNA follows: TGTGCCAGCAGTTTATCGAGGGCGGCAGAGGGAGCCGGGGAGCTGTTTTTT.

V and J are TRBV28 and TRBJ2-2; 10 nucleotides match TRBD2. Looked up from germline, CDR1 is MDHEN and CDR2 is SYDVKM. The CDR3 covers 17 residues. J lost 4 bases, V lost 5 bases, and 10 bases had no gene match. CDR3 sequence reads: CASSLEGLAPATGELFF. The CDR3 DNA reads TGTGCCAGCAGTCTAGAGGGACTAGCGCCCGCCACCGGGGAGCTGTTTTTT.

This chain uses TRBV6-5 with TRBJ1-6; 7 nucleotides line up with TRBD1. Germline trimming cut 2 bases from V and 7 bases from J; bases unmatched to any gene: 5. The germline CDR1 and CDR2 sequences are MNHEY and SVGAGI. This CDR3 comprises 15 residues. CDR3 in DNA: TGTGCCAGCAGTTACGATCGGGACAGCAATTCACCCCTCCACTTT. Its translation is CASSYDRDSNSPLHF.

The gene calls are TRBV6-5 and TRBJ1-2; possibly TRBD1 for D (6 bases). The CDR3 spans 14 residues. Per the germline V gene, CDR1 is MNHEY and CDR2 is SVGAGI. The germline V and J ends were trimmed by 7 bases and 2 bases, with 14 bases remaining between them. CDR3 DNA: TGTGCCAGCAACACGGGGGGGCGGAACTATGGCTACACCTTC. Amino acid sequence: CASNTGGRNYGYTF.

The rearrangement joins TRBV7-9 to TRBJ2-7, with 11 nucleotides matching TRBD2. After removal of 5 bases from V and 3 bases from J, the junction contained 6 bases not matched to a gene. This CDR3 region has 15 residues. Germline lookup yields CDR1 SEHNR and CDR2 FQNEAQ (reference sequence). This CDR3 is CASSPGTSGYYEQYF. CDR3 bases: TGTGCCAGCAGCCCCGGGACTAGCGGTTACTACGAGCAGTACTTC.

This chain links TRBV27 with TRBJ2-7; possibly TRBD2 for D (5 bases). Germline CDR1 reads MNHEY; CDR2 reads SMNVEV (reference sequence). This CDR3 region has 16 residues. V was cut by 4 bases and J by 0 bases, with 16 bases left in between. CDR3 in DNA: TGTGCCAGCAGTTCAACCCCGGGAACCCTCTCCTACGAGCAGTACTTC. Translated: CASSSTPGTLSYEQYF.

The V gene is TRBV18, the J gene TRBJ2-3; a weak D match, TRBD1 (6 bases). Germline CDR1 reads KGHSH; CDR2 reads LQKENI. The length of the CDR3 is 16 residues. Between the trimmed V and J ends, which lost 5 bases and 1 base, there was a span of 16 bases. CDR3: CASSGMRGIGTDTQYF. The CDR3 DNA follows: TGTGCCAGCTCAGGGATGAGGGGGATCGGCACAGATACGCAGTATTTT.

The CDR3 coding sequence is TGTGCCAGCACTGAGGGGGCGCGGACCGGGGAGCTGTTTTTT. It specifies CASTEGARTGELFF. The chain combines TRBV28 with TRBJ2-2; 7 nucleotides agree with TRBD1. The CDR3 is 14 amino acids. With V trimmed by 7 bases and J by 5 bases, 7 bases remained unmatched. Looked up from germline, CDR1 is MDHEN and CDR2 is SYDVKM.

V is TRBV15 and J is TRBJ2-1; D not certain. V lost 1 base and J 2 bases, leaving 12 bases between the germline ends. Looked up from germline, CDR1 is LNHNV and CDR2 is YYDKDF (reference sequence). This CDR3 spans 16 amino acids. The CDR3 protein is CATSRGRTAAYNEQFF. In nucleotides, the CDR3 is TGTGCCACCAGCAGAGGAAGAACGGCGGCCTACAATGAGCAGTTCTTC. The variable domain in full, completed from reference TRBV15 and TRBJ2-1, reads DAMVIQNPRYQVTQFGKPVTLSCSQTLNHNVMYWYQQKSSQAPKLLFHYYDKDFNNEADTPDNFQSRRPNTSFCFLDIRSPGLGDTAMYLCATSRGRTAAYNEQFFGPGTRLTVL.

The CDR3 reads CSVVPDRVQETQYF. DNA of the CDR3: TGCAGCGTTGTGCCCGACAGAGTTCAAGAGACCCAGTACTTC. The chain combines TRBV29-1 with TRBJ2-5; possibly TRBD1 for D (5 bases). Between the trimmed V and J ends, which lost 4 bases and 2 bases, there was a span of 14 bases. Germline assignment: CDR1 SQVTM and CDR2 ANQGSEA. The CDR3 is 14 residues long. Variable domain in full (rest from reference TRBV29-1 and TRBJ2-5): SAVISQKPSRDICQRGTSLTIQCQVDSQVTMMFWYRQQPGQSLTLIATANQGSEATYESGFVIDKFPISRPNLTFSTLTVSNMSPEDSSIYLCSVVPDRVQETQYFGPGTRLLVL.

The CDR3 DNA reads as TGTGCCAGCAGCTTAGGGTCAGGGGGCGCGGCTGAAGCTTTCTTT. Protein: CASSLGSGGAAEAFF. The gene calls are TRBV7-9 and TRBJ1-1; 8 bases agree with TRBD1. The J segment lost 6 bases and the V segment lost 1 base, leaving 7 bases of the junction unmatched. There are 15 residues in the CDR3. Germline loops: CDR1 SEHNR, CDR2 FQNEAQ (reference sequence).

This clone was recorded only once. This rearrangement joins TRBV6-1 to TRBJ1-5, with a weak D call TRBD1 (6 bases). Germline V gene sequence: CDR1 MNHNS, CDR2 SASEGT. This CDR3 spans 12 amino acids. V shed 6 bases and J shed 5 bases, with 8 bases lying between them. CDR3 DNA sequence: TGTGCCAGCAGCCACAGGGATCAGCCCCAGCATTTT. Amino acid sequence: CASSHRDQPQHF.

The DNA of the CDR3 is TGTGCCAGCAGAAGGGCGGGTGAAAAAGATACGCAGTATTTT. Encoded protein: CASRRAGEKDTQYF. The V and J genes are TRBV4-2 and TRBJ2-3; possible D gene TRBD2, 5 bases. The CDR3 is 14 amino acids. Trimming pared 6 bases from V and 5 bases from J, leaving 15 bases between. The germline gives CDR1 LGHNA, CDR2 YNFKEQ.